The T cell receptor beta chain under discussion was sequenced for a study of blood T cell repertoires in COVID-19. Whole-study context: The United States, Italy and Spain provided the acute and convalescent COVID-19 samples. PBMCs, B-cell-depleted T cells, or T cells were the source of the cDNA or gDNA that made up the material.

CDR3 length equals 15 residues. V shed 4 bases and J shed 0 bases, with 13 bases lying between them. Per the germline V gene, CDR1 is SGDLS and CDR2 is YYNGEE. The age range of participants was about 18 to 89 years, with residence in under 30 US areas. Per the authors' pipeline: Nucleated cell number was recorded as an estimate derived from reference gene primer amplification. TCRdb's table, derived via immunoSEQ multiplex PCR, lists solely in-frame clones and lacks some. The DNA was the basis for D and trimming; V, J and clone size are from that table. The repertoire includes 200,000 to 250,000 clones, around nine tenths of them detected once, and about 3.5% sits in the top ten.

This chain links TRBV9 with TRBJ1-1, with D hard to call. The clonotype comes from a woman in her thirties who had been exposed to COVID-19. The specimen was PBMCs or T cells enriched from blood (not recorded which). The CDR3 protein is CASSPDGRVNTEAFF. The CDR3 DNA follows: TGTGCCAGCAGCCCAGACGGGAGGGTGAACACTGAAGCTTTCTTT.